This T cell receptor beta chain was documented in a study of early T cells in non-severe SARS-CoV-2 infection. Overall study context: Alpha and beta chains were unpaired, from unsorted whole-blood bulk RNA. Overall study findings and caveats: A preference for anti-spike CD8 responses marked VDJdb matching, which missed private and CD4 specificities.

The table lists this clonotype with many counts. Antigen unknown. Unique molecular identifiers tagged individual cDNA molecules. TCRdb reprocessed the 5' RACE reads via MiXCR and lists one record per CDR3 protein. The sample includes about 40,000 distinct CDR3 sequences, about 5.9% seen only once; the top ten take approximately 8.4%. With 9 bases clipped from V and 6 bases from J, the junction kept 11 bases outside the gene matches. The CDR3 totals 14 residues. Germline V gene lookup returns CDR1 SGHRS and CDR2 YFSETQ. The sample in question was whole blood, obtained at baseline. The clonotype comes from an adult who was a healthcare worker with PCR-confirmed SARS-CoV-2 infection or an uninfected control (not recorded which). The rearrangement uses TRBV5-1 and TRBJ2-1; 8 bases line up with TRBD1. CDR3 region: CATNRGQEINEQFF. In DNA, the CDR3 is TGCGCCACCAACAGGGGACAGGAGATCAATGAGCAGTTCTTC.